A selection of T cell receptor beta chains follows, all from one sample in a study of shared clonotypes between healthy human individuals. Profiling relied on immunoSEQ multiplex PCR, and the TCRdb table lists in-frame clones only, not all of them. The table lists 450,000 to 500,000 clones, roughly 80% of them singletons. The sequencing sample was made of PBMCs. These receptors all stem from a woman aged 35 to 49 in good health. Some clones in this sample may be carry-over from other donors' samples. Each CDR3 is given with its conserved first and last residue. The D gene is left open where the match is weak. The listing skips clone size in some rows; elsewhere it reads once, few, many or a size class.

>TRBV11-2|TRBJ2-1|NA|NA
CASTEGSNNEQFF
TGTGCCAGCACCGAGGGCAGCAACAATGAGCAGTTCTTC
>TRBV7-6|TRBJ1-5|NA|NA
CASSLMSGNQPQHF
TGTGCCAGCAGCTTAATGTCCGGGAATCAGCCCCAGCATTTT
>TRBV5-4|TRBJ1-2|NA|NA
CASSHLKGGNYGYTF
TGTGCCAGCAGCCACCTAAAGGGCGGCAACTATGGCTACACCTTC
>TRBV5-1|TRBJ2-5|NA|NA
CASSLEVQETQYF
TGCGCCAGCAGCTTGGAGGTACAAGAGACCCAGTACTTC
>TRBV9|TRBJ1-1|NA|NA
CASSPSRRTNTEAFF
TGTGCCAGCAGCCCCTCGCGACGGACGAACACTGAAGCTTTCTTT
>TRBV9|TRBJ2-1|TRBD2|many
CASSVSGSQHNEQFF
TGTGCCAGCAGCGTGAGCGGGAGTCAACACAATGAGCAGTTCTTC
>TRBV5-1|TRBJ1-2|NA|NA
CASSLGDPTNYGYTF
TGCGCCAGCAGCTTGGGGGACCCGACGAACTATGGCTACACCTTC
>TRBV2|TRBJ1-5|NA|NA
CASRDRDQPQHF
TGTGCCAGCAGGGACCGAGATCAGCCCCAGCATTTT
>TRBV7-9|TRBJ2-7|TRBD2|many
CASSLVGLAGSYEQYF
TGTGCCAGCAGCTTAGTGGGGCTAGCGGGATCCTACGAGCAGTACTTC
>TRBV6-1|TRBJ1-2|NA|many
CASRETANYGYTF
TGTGCCAGCAGGGAGACAGCAAACTATGGCTACACCTTC
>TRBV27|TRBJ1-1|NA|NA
CASSLRPGINTEAFF
TGTGCCAGCAGTTTACGTCCAGGGATAAACACTGAAGCTTTCTTT
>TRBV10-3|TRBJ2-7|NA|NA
CAINYRGGHEQYF
TGTGCCATCAACTACAGGGGGGGTCACGAGCAGTACTTC
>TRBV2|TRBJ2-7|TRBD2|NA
CASRGRLAGAREEQYF
TGTGCCAGCAGGGGGCGACTAGCGGGAGCGCGGGAAGAGCAGTACTTC
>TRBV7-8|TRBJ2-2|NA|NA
CASSFSTSYGELFF
TGTGCCAGCAGCTTCTCGACTAGTTACGGGGAGCTGTTTTTT
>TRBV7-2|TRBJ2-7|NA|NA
CASSLAPGYEQYF
TGTGCCAGCAGCTTAGCGCCGGGGTACGAGCAGTACTTC
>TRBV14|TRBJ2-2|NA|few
CASNLQLTGELFF
TGTGCCAGCAACCTTCAACTCACCGGGGAGCTGTTTTTT
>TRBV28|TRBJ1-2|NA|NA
CASSFRGYTF
TGTGCCAGCAGTTTTAGGGGCTACACCTTC
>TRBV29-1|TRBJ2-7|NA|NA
CSARKKAREDYEQYF
TGCAGCGCGCGTAAAAAGGCGCGGGAAGACTACGAGCAGTACTTC
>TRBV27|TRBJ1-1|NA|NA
CASSFLDRIEAFF
TGTGCCAGCAGTTTCCTAGACAGGATTGAAGCTTTCTTT
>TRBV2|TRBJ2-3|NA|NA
CASSEADTQYF
TGTGCCAGCAGTGAAGCAGATACGCAGTATTTT
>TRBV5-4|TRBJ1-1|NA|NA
CASSPTQGEERAFF
TGTGCCAGCAGCCCCACGCAGGGAGAGGAGAGAGCTTTCTTT
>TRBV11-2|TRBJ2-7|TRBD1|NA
CASSQDRRSEQYF
TGTGCCAGCAGCCAGGACAGGAGGTCCGAGCAGTACTTC
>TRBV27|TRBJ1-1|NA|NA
CASSLSQGTEAFF
TGTGCCAGCAGTTTATCTCAGGGGACTGAAGCTTTCTTT
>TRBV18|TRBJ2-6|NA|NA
CASSPDRTPGANVLTF
TGTGCCAGCTCCCCCGACAGGACCCCCGGGGCCAACGTCCTGACTTTC
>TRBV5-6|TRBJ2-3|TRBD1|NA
CASSRMTGRFTDTQYF
TGTGCCAGCAGCCGAATGACAGGGCGATTCACAGATACGCAGTATTTT
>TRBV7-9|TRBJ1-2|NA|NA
CASSSSLIGGTEYGYTF
TGTGCCAGCAGCTCATCCTTGATAGGGGGGACTGAGTATGGCTACACCTTC
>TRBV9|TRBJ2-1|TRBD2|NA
CASSVGGVGGTDEQFF
TGTGCCAGCAGCGTAGGCGGGGTGGGAGGGACGGATGAGCAGTTCTTC
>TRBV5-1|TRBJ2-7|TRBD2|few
CASSLVVAGGYEQYF
TGCGCCAGCAGCTTGGTGGTAGCGGGAGGATACGAGCAGTACTTC
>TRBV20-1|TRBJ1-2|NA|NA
CSGPPGYGYTF
TGCAGTGGTCCCCCCGGGTATGGCTACACCTTC
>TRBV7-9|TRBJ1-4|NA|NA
CASSLDRNEKLFF
TGTGCCAGCAGCTTAGACAGGAATGAAAAACTGTTTTTT
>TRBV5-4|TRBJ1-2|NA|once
CASSSDGIGGYTF
TGTGCCAGCAGCTCGGACGGGATTGGAGGCTACACCTTC
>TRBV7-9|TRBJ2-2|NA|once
CASSLDRGPNTGELFF
TGTGCCAGCAGCTTAGACCGGGGCCCGAACACCGGGGAGCTGTTTTTT